One sample yielded the 10 T cell receptor beta chains listed below, sequenced in a study of spatial heterogeneity in lung cancer. Time point defined: blood at routine non-recurrence follow-up after resection. Unsorted whole RNA of tumor, nontumor lung or frozen PBMC was sequenced. MiXCR was run by TCRdb on the 5' RACE reads, yielding one entry per CDR3 protein. The repertoire has 95,000 to 130,000 distinct CDR3 sequences, 9% to 15% of them found once; the top ten carry approximately 16%. Sequenced material: PBMCs, taken at follow-up. These receptors were obtained from a male donor with early-stage non-small cell lung cancer.

In this sample, this clonotype turned up a few times. The chain couples TRBV27 to TRBJ1-1; D gene unclear. There are 12 residues in the CDR3. CDR1 MNHEY and CDR2 SMNVEV come from the germline V gene (reference sequence). V lost 7 bases, J lost 2 bases, and 8 bases lay in between. The CDR3 loop is CASKGVNTEAFF. CDR3 DNA sequence: TGTGCCAGCAAAGGAGTAAACACTGAAGCTTTCTTT.

This clonotype showed up just a few times. The CDR3 loop is CATGRGPTNEKLFF. The DNA for the CDR3 is TGTGCCACGGGTAGGGGACCAACTAATGAAAAACTGTTTTTT. The chain joins TRBV6-1 to TRBJ1-4; D is perhaps TRBD1 (5 bases). Deletions cut 10 bases from V and 0 bases from J, with 12 bases between. CDR1 is MNHNS and CDR2 is SASEGT in the germline V gene. The CDR3 contains 14 residues.

This clonotype has a handful of counts. The chain joins TRBV27 to TRBJ2-7; no firm D call. The V end lost 2 bases, the J end lost 1 base, and 6 bases lay between the germline ends. The germline CDR1 and CDR2 sequences are MNHEY and SMNVEV (reference sequence). The CDR3 is made up of 13 amino acids. The CDR3, as DNA: TGTGCCAGCAGTTTAGTCCCGTCCTACGAGCAGTACTTC. It codes for CASSLVPSYEQYF.

This clonotype has only a few counts. The chain combines TRBV14 with TRBJ2-6, with TRBD1 as a possible D gene (6 bases). The CDR3 extends over 13 amino acids. The germline V and J ends were trimmed by 8 bases and 2 bases, with 7 bases remaining between them. CDR1 and CDR2 from the germline V gene are SGHDN and FVKESK. The CDR3 coding sequence is TGTGCCAGCCACAGGGCTGGGGCCAACGTCCTGACTTTC. This codes for CASHRAGANVLTF.

This clonotype was observed a few times. V gene TRBV7-2 combines with J gene TRBJ1-4, with 11 bases matching TRBD1. V shed 4 bases and J 8 bases; nucleotides not matched to a gene: 9. The CDR3 totals 16 residues. Germline loops: CDR1 SGHTA, CDR2 FQGNSA. CDR3 nucleotides: TGTGCCAGCAGCTCCCCGCCGGGACAGGGGGTGGAAAAACTGTTTTTT. Its protein is CASSSPPGQGVEKLFF.

This clonotype showed up just a few times. The chain links TRBV20-1 to TRBJ1-1; possibly TRBD1 for D (5 bases). Germline V gives CDR1 DFQATT, CDR2 SNEGSKA (reference sequence). Trimming shortened V by 0 bases and J by 10 bases, and 12 bases separated the two germline ends. The CDR3 is 12 residues long. CDR3 coding DNA: TGCAGTGCTAGAGACAGGGACCCTGGAGCTTTCTTT. It yields the protein CSARDRDPGAFF.

This clonotype was detected many times. This rearrangement joins TRBV12-3 or TRBV12-4 to TRBJ1-2; 7 bases align to TRBD1. V was pared by 4 bases and J by 6 bases, with 8 bases of the junction left unmatched. This CDR3 comprises 14 residues. This CDR3 reads CASSYLDRANGYTF. CDR3 in DNA: TGTGCCAGCAGTTACCTCGACAGGGCTAATGGCTACACCTTC.

This chain joins TRBV4-2 and TRBJ1-1; no firm D call. CDR1 and CDR2 (germline): LGHNA, YNFKEQ. The V end lost 0 bases, the J end lost 7 bases, and 9 bases lay between the germline ends. The CDR3 contains 13 residues. CDR3 amino acids: CASSQDLRFEAFF. The DNA of the CDR3 is TGTGCCAGCAGCCAAGATCTCCGGTTTGAAGCTTTCTTT.

The sample holds one count of this clonotype. This sequence joins TRBV7-2 and TRBJ2-3, with D uncertain. The V end lost 4 bases, the J end lost 7 bases, and 6 bases lay between the germline ends. This CDR3 is 11 amino acids long. Germline CDR1 and CDR2: SGHTA and FQGNSA. CDR3 sequence reads: CASSSLNTQYF. CDR3 bases: TGTGCCAGCAGCTCCCTAAATACGCAGTATTTT.

This clonotype was observed a handful of times. The chain joins TRBV2 to TRBJ2-1; 7 bases map to TRBD1. CDR1 is SNHLY, CDR2 FYNNEI, per germline. V shed 7 bases and J 3 bases; nucleotides not matched to a gene: 9. The CDR3 has 15 amino acids. The CDR3 DNA sequence: TGTGCCAGCACAGCACGACAGGGTGGCTACAATGAGCAGTTCTTC. Its protein product is CASTARQGGYNEQFF.